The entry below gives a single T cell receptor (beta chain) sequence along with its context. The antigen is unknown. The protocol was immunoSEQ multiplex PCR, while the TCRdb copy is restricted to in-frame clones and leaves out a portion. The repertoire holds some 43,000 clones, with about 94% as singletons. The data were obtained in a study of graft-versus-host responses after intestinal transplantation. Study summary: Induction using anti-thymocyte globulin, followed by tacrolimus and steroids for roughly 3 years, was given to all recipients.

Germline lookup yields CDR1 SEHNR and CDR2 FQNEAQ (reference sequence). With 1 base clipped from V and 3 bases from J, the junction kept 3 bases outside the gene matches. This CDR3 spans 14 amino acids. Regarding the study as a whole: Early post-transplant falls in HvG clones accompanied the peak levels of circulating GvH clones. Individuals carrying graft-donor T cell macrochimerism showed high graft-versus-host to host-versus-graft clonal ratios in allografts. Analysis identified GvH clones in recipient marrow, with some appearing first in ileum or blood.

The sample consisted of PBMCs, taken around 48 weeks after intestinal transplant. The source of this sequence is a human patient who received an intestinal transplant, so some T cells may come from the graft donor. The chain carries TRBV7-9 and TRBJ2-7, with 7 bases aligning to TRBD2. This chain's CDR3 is CASSLEGGSYEQYF. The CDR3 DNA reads TGTGCCAGCAGCTTAGAGGGAGGGAGCTACGAGCAGTACTTC. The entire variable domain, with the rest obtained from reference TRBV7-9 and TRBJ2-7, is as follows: DTGVSQNPRHKITKRGQNVTFRCDPISEHNRLYWYRQTLGQGPEFLTYFQNEAQLEKSRLLSDRFSAERPKGSFSTLEIQRTEQGDSAMYLCASSLEGGSYEQYFGPGTRLTVT.